This TCR beta chain was identified in a study of blood T cell repertoires in COVID-19. Study background: PBMCs, B-cell-depleted T cells, or T cells provided the cDNA or gDNA that made up the material.

The CDR3 is 15 residues long. J lost 6 bases, V lost 3 bases, and 7 bases had no gene match. The germline V gene has CDR1 MDHEN and CDR2 SYDVKM. Data came from immunoSEQ multiplex PCR; TCRdb stores just in-frame clones and leaves some out. The data contain about 130,000 clones, 86% of them seen just once; the ten biggest clones take up about 5.4%. This sequence joins TRBV28 and TRBJ2-3; the match to TRBD2 covers 9 bases. Sequencing was done on a sample of peripheral blood. This TCR was sampled from a human donor in a cohort sampled during active COVID-19. The DNA for the CDR3 is TGTGCCAGCAGTTTGGGGCGGGAGGGCCCCGATACGCAGTATTTT. This codes for CASSLGREGPDTQYF.